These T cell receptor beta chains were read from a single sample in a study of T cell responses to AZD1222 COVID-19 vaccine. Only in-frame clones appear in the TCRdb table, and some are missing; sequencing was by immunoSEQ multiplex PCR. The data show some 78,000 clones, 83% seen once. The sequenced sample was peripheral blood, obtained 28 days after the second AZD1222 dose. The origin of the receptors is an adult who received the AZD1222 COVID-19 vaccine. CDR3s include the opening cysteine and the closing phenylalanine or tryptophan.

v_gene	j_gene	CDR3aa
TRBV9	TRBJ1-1	CASSSYRGRPEAFF
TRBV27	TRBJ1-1	CASTQGNGRSVWSNTEAFF
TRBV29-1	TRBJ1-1	CSVEDLPEVEDTEAFF
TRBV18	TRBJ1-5	CASSGFYSNQPQHF
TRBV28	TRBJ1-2	CASSLRGRVYGYTF
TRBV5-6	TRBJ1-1	CASSPFQGVVTEAFF
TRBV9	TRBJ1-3	CASSRVSSGNTIYF
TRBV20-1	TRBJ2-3	CSASGTDTQYF
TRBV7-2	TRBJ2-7	CASSLGASGRTSSYEQYF
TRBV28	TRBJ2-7	CASSNRGPQYF
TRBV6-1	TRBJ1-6	CASSEASGRPSPLHF
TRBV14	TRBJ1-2	CASSQHVYGYTF
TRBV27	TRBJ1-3	CASSFRAAGNTIYF
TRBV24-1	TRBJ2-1	CATGDQGALNEQFF
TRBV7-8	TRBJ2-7	CASSLSSPDQYF
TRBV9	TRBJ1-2	CASSPGTSYGYTF
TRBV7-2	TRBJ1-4	CASSLARQVNEKLFF
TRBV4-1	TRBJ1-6	CASSQEPQGLNSPLHF
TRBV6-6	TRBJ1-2	CASSPSDGYGYTF
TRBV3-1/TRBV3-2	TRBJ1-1	CASSQDHPLIHGEAFF
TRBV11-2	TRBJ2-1	CASSLSVGQGADNEQFF
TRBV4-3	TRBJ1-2	CASSQEGGTNYGYTF
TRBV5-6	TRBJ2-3	CASSPGTGGGTDTQYF
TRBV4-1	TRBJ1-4	CASSQDEGGTGEKLFF
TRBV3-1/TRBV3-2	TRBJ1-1	CASSQSGVGLGAFF
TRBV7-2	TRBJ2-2	CASSHSGELFF
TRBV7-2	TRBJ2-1	CASSPGGLAGNNEQFF
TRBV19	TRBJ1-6	CASKQGGYNSPLHF
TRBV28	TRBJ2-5	CASSLQLAGQETQYF
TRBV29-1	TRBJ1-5	CSVVTGAAGNQPQHF
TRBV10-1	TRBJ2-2	CARGPGQFTGELFF
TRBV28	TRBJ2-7	CASSTRQGPQQYF
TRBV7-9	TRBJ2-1	CASSLGSLSSYNEQFF
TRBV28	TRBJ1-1	CASSLRELYGAFF
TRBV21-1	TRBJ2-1	CASHWTPATPRVREQFF
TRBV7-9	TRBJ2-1	CASSRAPPADEQFF
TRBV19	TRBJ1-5	CASSAVDNSNQPQHF
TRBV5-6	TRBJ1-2	CASSPLLGWGYTF
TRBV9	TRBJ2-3	CASSVGSGTASTDTQYF
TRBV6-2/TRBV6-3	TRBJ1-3	CASSYYNSRAAGNTIYF
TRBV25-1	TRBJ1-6	CASSELGGYNSPLHF
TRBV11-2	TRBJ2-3	CASSLDGGLADTQYF
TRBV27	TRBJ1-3	CASSLSGAGNTIYF
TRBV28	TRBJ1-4	CASSLFDSRKLFF
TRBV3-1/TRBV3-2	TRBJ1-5	CASSQGQGNLQPQHF
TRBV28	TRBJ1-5	CASSGQPQHF